This T cell receptor (beta chain) was retrieved from a study of regulatory T cells in long-lasting Graves disease. About the study: Graves' patients who were just diagnosed had used antithyroid drugs for under 3 months.

Study outcomes and limitations: Gene preferences differed: TRBV28, TRBJ1-2, TRBJ2-5 in persistent cases.

Trimming shortened V by 3 bases and J by 5 bases, and 11 bases separated the two germline ends. CDR1 is MNHEY, CDR2 SMNVEV, per germline (reference sequence). The CDR3 is 14 amino acids. Building the TCR beta libraries relied on iRepertoire HTBI primers, and CDR3 regions underwent Arm-PCR. TCRdb reprocessed the multiplex PCR reads via MiXCR and lists one record per CDR3 protein. The table records 200,000 to 250,000 distinct CDR3 sequences, approximately 18% of them present only once. Regarding this clonotype: Its antigen is not known.

As for time point: newly diagnosed GD, antithyroid drugs for less than 3 months. Extracted RNA from PBMCs served as the source of the TCR library. The same sample was also studied in work on T cells in Graves' hyperthyroidism and ophthalmopathy.

The sample consisted of peripheral blood mononuclear cells (PBMCs), taken at new diagnosis, from a patient treated with antithyroid drugs. This TCR was sampled from a woman aged 25-40 years with Graves disease. The J gene is TRBJ2-1, the V gene TRBV27, with TRBD2 as a possible D gene (6 bases). The CDR3 reads CASSLGGGNNEQFF. In nucleotides, the CDR3 is TGTGCCAGCAGTTTGGGGGGAGGAAACAATGAGCAGTTCTTC.